This paragraph reports one T cell receptor (beta chain). The data derive from a study of PD-1 blockade in mismatch repair-deficient tumors. Method: immunoSEQ multiplex PCR; TCRdb's copy keeps in-frame clones and lacks some. The repertoire includes some 120,000 clones, roughly 86% of them detected once, and 12% sits in the top ten. Germline V lookup: CDR1 MGHDK, CDR2 SYGVNS. J lost 4 bases, V lost 3 bases, and 8 bases had no gene match. The CDR3 is 16 residues long. The sample consisted of peripheral blood, taken 72 weeks after starting pembrolizumab. The sequence derives from an adult with mismatch repair-deficient cancer. This chain joins TRBV25-1 and TRBJ2-5; TRBD2 matches at 10 bases. The CDR3: CASSDPGTSETETQYF. The CDR3 DNA is TGTGCCAGCAGTGATCCCGGGACTAGCGAGACAGAGACCCAGTACTTC.